This T cell receptor beta chain was documented in a study of blood T cells in healthy people across ages. As for the study in general: Roughly one uniquely barcoded beta molecule per two T cells was captured. Study-level points and caveats: TCR beta diversity, measured per million T cells, fell in a roughly linear way with age.

Each donor was a healthy Caucasian individual from Russia, aged about 6 to 95. The use of a sample-barcoded 5' primer and a J-beta primer mix characterized a second PCR of 7 to 11 cycles. TCRdb redid the calling of the 5' RACE reads with MiXCR, one entry per CDR3 protein. In the table there are roughly 1 million distinct CDR3 sequences, about 25% of which are singletons. Trimming left V 0 bases short and J 1 base short, with 6 bases between. Germline CDR1 is SEHNR and CDR2 is FQNEAQ (reference sequence). The CDR3 is made up of 14 amino acids. About this clonotype itself: Its matching antigen is unknown.

The sample was also linked to a second study, of T cells of mothers and their children.

The sample comprised blood. This TCR was sampled from a girl aged 2 to 10 in good health. The rearrangement uses TRBV7-9 and TRBJ1-1, with D uncertain. Here the CDR3 reads CASSLASTNTEAFF. The CDR3 DNA sequence: TGTGCCAGCAGCTTAGCTTCAACGAACACTGAAGCTTTCTTT.